A single sample is the source of the 7 T cell receptor beta chains below, sequenced in a study of blood T cell repertoires in COVID-19. The repertoire was sequenced with immunoSEQ multiplex PCR; TCRdb's copy has only in-frame clones and lacks some. The sample contains approximately 250,000 clones, roughly 86% of which appear only once. Sequenced: peripheral blood. The receptors were sampled from a man aged 40-49 years with active or convalescent COVID-19.

The chain is built from TRBV7-4 and TRBJ1-5, with D perhaps TRBD1 (6 bases). Germline CDR1 reads SGHVT; CDR2 reads SQSDAQ. This CDR3 comprises 16 residues. V was clipped by 5 bases and J by 0 bases, with 14 bases between them. This CDR3 reads CASSPRTAYSNQPQHF. Here the CDR3 DNA reads TGTGCCAGCAGCCCCCGGACAGCTTATAGCAATCAGCCCCAGCATTTT.

The V call is TRBV6-2 or TRBV6-3, the J call TRBJ2-3; 9 nucleotides line up with TRBD2. This CDR3 spans 17 amino acids. Trimming removed 1 base from V and 7 bases from J; junction bases left unmatched: 12. Per the germline V gene, CDR1 is MNHEY and CDR2 is SVGEGT. CDR3 DNA: TGTGCCAGCAGTTACTTTCAAGTTGGTAGCGGGGGCTATACGCAGTATTTT. This translates into CASSYFQVGSGGYTQYF.

A note on this clone: Germline is not matched at one junction end, which may reflect a read error. This rearrangement joins TRBV7-7 to TRBJ2-5, with D perhaps TRBD1 (6 bases). Germline values: CDR1 SSHAT, CDR2 FNYEAQ (reference sequence). This CDR3 region has 16 residues. The CDR3 region is CASSLALGAHQETQYF. Here the CDR3 DNA reads TGTGCTAGCAGCTTAGCTCTGGGGGCCCACCAAGAGACCCAGTACTTC.

V gene TRBV29-1 combines with J gene TRBJ1-4, with a possible D match to TRBD1 (5 bases). This CDR3 comprises 15 residues. The germline V gene has CDR1 SQVTM and CDR2 ANQGSEA. With 6 bases removed from V and 5 bases from J, the gap between germline ends came to 19 bases. The DNA for the CDR3 is TGCAGCGTCGAGGGGACGGGGGATAGCAATGAAAAACTGTTTTTT. It encodes CSVEGTGDSNEKLFF.

This clone was picked up one time. This sequence joins TRBV7-2 and TRBJ2-2; 7 nucleotides match TRBD2. Per germline, CDR1 SGHTA and CDR2 FQGNSA. There are 16 residues in the CDR3. V trimming: 1 base; J trimming: 3 bases; junction bases outside the gene matches: 5. The CDR3 bases are TGTGCCAGCAGCTTAGTAGGTGCGGGAGACACCGGGGAGCTGTTTTTT. This encodes CASSLVGAGDTGELFF.

The chain uses TRBV19 and TRBJ2-2; TRBD1 aligns across 12 bases. Germline CDR1 and CDR2: LNHDA and SQIVND (reference sequence). This CDR3 is built from 15 residues. With 9 bases clipped from V and 4 bases from J, the junction kept 6 bases outside the gene matches. This chain's CDR3 is CASRGQGAITGELFF. DNA of the CDR3: TGTGCCAGCCGGGGACAGGGGGCAATCACCGGGGAGCTGTTTTTT.

The chain recombines TRBV12-3 or TRBV12-4 with TRBJ1-1; perhaps TRBD1 as D (6 bases). The CDR3 runs to 13 residues. V dropped 7 bases and J dropped 3 bases, with 12 bases sitting between them. CDR3 sequence: CASTDRLYTEAFF. For the CDR3, the DNA is TGTGCCAGCACTGACAGGTTATACACTGAAGCTTTCTTT.